This TCR beta chain was captured in a study of T cells in Graves' hyperthyroidism and ophthalmopathy. Findings and limits, study-wide: The model predicted ophthalmopathy a median around 6.5 months before onset.

The investigators amplified TCR beta CDR3 regions from RNA transcripts. The TCR CDR3 was amplified in a first-round RT-PCR using the HTBI primer set. MiXCR, applied by TCRdb to the multiplex PCR reads, yields one record per CDR3 protein. The table includes 370,000 or so distinct CDR3 sequences, less than 20% detected once. This clonotype came up many times. Its antigen is as yet unknown. Germline-derived CDR1 and CDR2 are MNHEY and SMNVEV (reference sequence). This CDR3 contains 15 residues. V was cut by 2 bases and J by 3 bases, with 11 bases left in between. Aged 18 to 65, the patients had hyperthyroidism that was newly diagnosed and had lasted under 2 months.

The rearrangement links TRBV27 to TRBJ1-5; D is unclear. This clonotype was obtained from a woman aged 18-29 years with Graves' hyperthyroidism that later progressed to Graves' ophthalmopathy. The sequenced sample was blood. CDR3 region: CASSLGQLPNQPQHF. The DNA for the CDR3 is TGTGCCAGCAGTTTAGGTCAGCTTCCCAATCAGCCCCAGCATTTT.